This T cell receptor beta chain was obtained from a study of T cell responses to AZD1222 COVID-19 vaccine. Repertoires were generated with immunoSEQ multiplex PCR, while TCRdb's copy carries only in-frame clones and drops some. The top ten hold 26% of the sample, which has about 39,000 clones, around 90% seen once. The germline gives CDR1 SQVTM, CDR2 ANQGSEA. Deletions cut 0 bases from V and 2 bases from J, with 0 bases between. CDR3 length equals 11 residues. The sequence was collected from an adult who received the MenACWY meningococcal vaccine as a control. This specimen consisted of peripheral blood, obtained 28 days after the second dose of the MenACWY control vaccine. The chain is built from TRBV29-1 and TRBJ2-3; the D is unclear. Here the CDR3 DNA reads TGCAGCGTTGAAGACACAGATACGCAGTATTTT. Protein sequence: CSVEDTDTQYF.